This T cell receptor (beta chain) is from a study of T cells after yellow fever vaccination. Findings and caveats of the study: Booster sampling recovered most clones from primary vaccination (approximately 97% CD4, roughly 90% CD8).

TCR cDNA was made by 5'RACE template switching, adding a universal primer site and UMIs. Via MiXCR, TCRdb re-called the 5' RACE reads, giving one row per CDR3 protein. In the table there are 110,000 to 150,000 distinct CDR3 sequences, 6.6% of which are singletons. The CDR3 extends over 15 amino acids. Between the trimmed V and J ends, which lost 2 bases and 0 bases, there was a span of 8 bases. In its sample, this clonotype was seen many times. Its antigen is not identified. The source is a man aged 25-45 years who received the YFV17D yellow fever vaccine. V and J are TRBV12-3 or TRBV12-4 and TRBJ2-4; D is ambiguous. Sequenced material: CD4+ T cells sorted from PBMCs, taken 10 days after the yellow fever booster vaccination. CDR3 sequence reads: CASSLLGLAKNIQYF. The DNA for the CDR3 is TGTGCCAGCAGTTTATTGGGGTTAGCCAAAAACATTCAGTACTTC.